This note documents a single T cell receptor beta chain sequence. These data originate in a study of CD8 T cells in Susac syndrome. A quantity of about 0.5 to 1 ug RNA underwent reverse transcription using random hexamers. TCRdb re-analysed the immunoSEQ multiplex PCR reads in MiXCR, keeping a single row per CDR3 protein. The sample lists nearly 200,000 distinct CDR3 sequences, roughly 96% occurring once. In germline, CDR1 is SGHNT, CDR2 YYREEE (reference sequence). V gave up 0 bases and J gave up 10 bases; unmatched junction bases: 4. The CDR3 loop spans 13 amino acids. V gene TRBV5-4 combines with J gene TRBJ2-1; 7 bases align to TRBD2. The sequenced sample was CD4+ T cells from PBMCs. The sequence was obtained from a human donor with multiple sclerosis. The CDR3 reads CASSLVRAGEQFF. The CDR3 DNA reads as TGTGCCAGCAGCTTGGTAAGAGCGGGAGAGCAGTTCTTC.